This passage covers 27 T cell receptor beta chains from one sample sequenced in a study of blood T cell repertoires in COVID-19. Method: immunoSEQ multiplex PCR; TCRdb's copy keeps in-frame clones and lacks some. Of roughly 360,000 clones listed, more than 75% are singletons. Sample: peripheral blood. These receptors came from a human donor with acute or convalescent COVID-19. The donor label of this sample is uncertain.

The chain recombines TRBV3-1 (or the pseudogene TRBV3-2) with TRBJ2-7; 7 positions agree with TRBD1. V lost 7 bases, J lost 5 bases, and 11 bases stayed unmatched. Germline assignment: CDR1 LGHDT and CDR2 YNNKEL (reference sequence). The CDR3 length is 14 residues. CDR3 nucleotide sequence: TGTGCCAGCACCGTTGGAATACAGGGGCACGAGCAGTACTTC. Its protein product is CASTVGIQGHEQYF.

V usage is TRBV3-1 (or the pseudogene TRBV3-2) and J usage is TRBJ2-1; 13 nucleotides line up with TRBD2. This CDR3 has 15 residues. Germline V gives CDR1 LGHDT, CDR2 YNNKEL (reference sequence). V shed 5 bases, J shed 7 bases, and the junction held 5 bases outside the gene matches. CDR3 nucleotide sequence: TGTGCCAGCAGCGGACTAGCGGGAGTTAGAAATGAGCAGTTCTTC. Its protein product is CASSGLAGVRNEQFF.

The rearrangement joins TRBV18 to TRBJ2-2; D might be TRBD1 (5 bases). This CDR3 has 16 residues. V lost 2 bases and J lost 2, with 12 bases in between. Germline V gene data show CDR1 as KGHSH and CDR2 as LQKENI. This CDR3 reads CASSPRVQANTGELFF. For the CDR3, the DNA is TGTGCCAGCTCACCAAGAGTACAGGCTAACACCGGGGAGCTGTTTTTT.

The table lists this clone with a count of one. V gene TRBV5-5 combines with J gene TRBJ1-6, with TRBD1 matching 10 bases. V was clipped by 6 bases and J by 8 bases; unmatched bases: 8. The CDR3 covers 15 residues. Per the germline V gene, CDR1 is SGHKS and CDR2 is YYEKEE (reference sequence). CDR3: CASNPSGTGDSPLHF. DNA for the CDR3: TGTGCCAGCAACCCGTCCGGGACAGGGGATTCACCCCTCCACTTT.

J is TRBJ1-6 and V is TRBV18; D ambiguous. Germline V gene sequence: CDR1 KGHSH, CDR2 LQKENI. The V gene lost 0 bases and the J gene lost 9 bases, with 15 bases spanning the gap. The CDR3 totals 16 residues. For the CDR3, the DNA is TGTGCCAGCTCACCACCTCTCCACCTCACGGGTTCACCCCTCCACTTT. Amino acid sequence: CASSPPLHLTGSPLHF.

The V gene is TRBV27, the J gene TRBJ2-3; perhaps TRBD1 as D (6 bases). V dropped 7 bases and J dropped 2 bases, with 13 bases sitting between them. Germline loops: CDR1 MNHEY, CDR2 SMNVEV (reference sequence). The CDR3 is 14 residues long. In nucleotides, the CDR3 is TGTGCCAGCAAGGTGGGGGCCCCCACAGATACGCAGTATTTT. Protein: CASKVGAPTDTQYF.

V gene TRBV5-1 combines with J gene TRBJ1-2; 7 bases are shared with TRBD1. With V trimmed by 7 bases and J by 2 bases, 5 bases remained unmatched. The CDR3 has 13 amino acids. Germline-derived CDR1 and CDR2 are SGHRS and YFSETQ. CDR3 in amino acids: CASRGDRNYGYTF. In DNA, the CDR3 is TGCGCCAGCCGCGGGGACAGAAACTATGGCTACACCTTC.

The V and J genes are TRBV5-1 and TRBJ2-3; 14 bases agree with TRBD2. The CDR3 contains 18 residues. Trimming cost V 2 bases and J 2 bases; bases outside gene matches: 7. The germline CDR1 and CDR2 sequences are SGHRS and YFSETQ. The DNA for the CDR3 is TGCGCCAGCAGCTTTAGGGGACTAGCGGGGGCCGACACAGATACGCAGTATTTT. Its translation is CASSFRGLAGADTDTQYF.

J is TRBJ1-5 and V is TRBV3-1 (or the pseudogene TRBV3-2), with unresolved D. Germline V gene data show CDR1 as LGHDT and CDR2 as YNNKEL (reference sequence). The V gene lost 0 bases and the J gene lost 4 bases, with 7 bases spanning the gap. This CDR3 is 14 amino acids long. CDR3 nucleotides: TGTGCCAGCAGCCAAGAGTTAGTTAATCAGCCCCAGCATTTT. This encodes CASSQELVNQPQHF.

This rearrangement joins TRBV5-1 to TRBJ2-2, with D possibly TRBD2 on 5 matching bases. Trimming took 4 bases from V and 4 from J, leaving 14 bases between them. The CDR3 totals 15 residues. Germline V gives CDR1 SGHRS, CDR2 YFSETQ. CDR3 sequence reads: CASSRTEGGTGELFF. CDR3 nucleotides: TGCGCCAGCAGCAGAACAGAGGGCGGCACCGGGGAGCTGTTTTTT.

The CDR3 region has the DNA TGTGCCAGCAGCTCCGGACAGGTGGCCGGGGAGCTGTTTTTT. Translating gives CASSSGQVAGELFF. The J gene is TRBJ2-2, the V gene TRBV11-3, with TRBD1 matching over 7 bases. The V gene end was trimmed by 4 bases and the J gene end by 6 bases; junction bases not matched to a gene: 5. Germline loops: CDR1 SGHNT, CDR2 YENEEA. The CDR3 is made up of 14 amino acids.

The rearrangement joins TRBV2 to TRBJ1-2; TRBD1 is a possible D gene (6 bases). V was pared by 2 bases and J by 4 bases, with 14 bases between. Germline V lookup: CDR1 SNHLY, CDR2 FYNNEI. The CDR3 runs 15 residues. The CDR3 here is CASSEWGRIIYGYTF. In nucleotides, the CDR3 is TGTGCCAGCAGTGAATGGGGGCGCATAATCTATGGCTACACCTTC.

J is TRBJ1-6 and V is TRBV3-1 (or the pseudogene TRBV3-2), with 9 bases matching TRBD1. Germline V gene lookup returns CDR1 LGHDT and CDR2 YNNKEL (reference sequence). The CDR3 length is 15 residues. With 1 base clipped from V and 8 bases from J, the junction kept 3 bases outside the gene matches. The CDR3 region is CASSQVHRGHSPLHF. The CDR3, as DNA: TGTGCCAGCAGCCAAGTGCACAGGGGGCATTCACCCCTCCACTTT.

For the CDR3, the DNA is TGTGCCAGCTCACGCGTTGGGGGGACCTATGGCTACACCTTC. Amino acid sequence: CASSRVGGTYGYTF. V and J are TRBV18 and TRBJ1-2; possible D gene TRBD1, 5 bases. V lost 4 bases and J lost 4, with 13 bases in between. Germline CDR1 reads KGHSH; CDR2 reads LQKENI. The CDR3 totals 14 residues.

The V and J genes are TRBV18 and TRBJ2-3; TRBD2 matches at 12 bases. The CDR3 contains 16 residues. J gave up 5 bases and V 6 bases, and 9 bases lay outside the gene matches. Germline loops: CDR1 KGHSH, CDR2 LQKENI. The CDR3 sequence: CASSQRLAGEGDTQYF. The CDR3 region has the DNA TGTGCCAGCTCTCAAAGACTAGCGGGAGAAGGAGATACGCAGTATTTT.

The CDR3 is CASSLAASVETQYF. In nucleotides, the CDR3 is TGTGCCAGCAGCTTGGCCGCTTCAGTAGAGACCCAGTACTTC. This sequence joins TRBV5-5 and TRBJ2-5; D ambiguous. CDR1 is SGHKS and CDR2 is YYEKEE in the germline V gene (reference sequence). The CDR3 totals 14 residues. The germline V and J ends were trimmed by 0 bases and 4 bases, with 10 bases remaining between them.

The V and J genes are TRBV19 and TRBJ2-1; no definite D call. Germline V gene lookup returns CDR1 LNHDA and CDR2 SQIVND (reference sequence). The V end was cut by 3 bases, the J end by 1 base, with 13 bases between. This CDR3 has 16 residues. The CDR3 DNA reads as TGTGCCAGTAGTATTATGCACGCGACTTCCTACAATGAGCAGTTCTTC. Protein sequence: CASSIMHATSYNEQFF.

As concerns this clone: Sequence at one end of the junction differs from germline and may be a read error. The chain links TRBV2 to TRBJ2-7, with D maybe TRBD2 (5 bases). This CDR3 contains 12 residues. The germline V gene encodes CDR1 SNHLY and CDR2 FYNNEI. CDR3 sequence reads: CASSEAGVMPHF. CDR3 sequence (DNA): TGTGCCAGCAGTGAAGCGGGAGTCATGCCGCACTTC.

The table lists this clone with a few counts. V is TRBV3-1 (or the pseudogene TRBV3-2) and J is TRBJ2-4; no definite D call. V was cut by 4 bases and J by 6 bases, with 22 bases left in between. Germline CDR1 reads LGHDT; CDR2 reads YNNKEL (reference sequence). CDR3 length equals 17 residues. CDR3 coding DNA: TGTGCCAGCAGCCCTGCTACCGAAGGCGGCAGTAGAAACATTCAGTACTTC. Translated, it gives CASSPATEGGSRNIQYF.

This chain links TRBV5-4 with TRBJ2-3; TRBD1 matches at 7 bases. V lost 4 bases and J lost 9; bases outside the gene matches: 2. Per the germline V gene, CDR1 is SGHNT and CDR2 is YYREEE (reference sequence). The CDR3 is 11 residues long. The CDR3, as DNA: TGTGCCAGCAGCACAGGGGACACGCAGTATTTT. The encoded protein is CASSTGDTQYF.

This chain connects TRBV11-2 to TRBJ2-7; D unclear. The CDR3 length is 13 residues. Germline V gene lookup returns CDR1 SGHAT and CDR2 FQNNGV. V was trimmed by 5 bases and J by 3 bases, leaving 11 bases between them. This chain's CDR3 is CASSPSVGYEQYF. The CDR3 DNA sequence: TGTGCCAGCAGCCCGTCGGTTGGCTACGAGCAGTACTTC.

This clone was picked up one time. The chain is built from TRBV27 and TRBJ1-2, with D tentatively TRBD1 (5 bases). This CDR3 contains 13 residues. The germline V gene encodes CDR1 MNHEY and CDR2 SMNVEV (reference sequence). The V end was cut by 0 bases, the J end by 7 bases, with 9 bases between. The CDR3 DNA follows: TGTGCCAGCAGTTTATCGGGCAGGGCTGGCTACACCTTC. As protein: CASSLSGRAGYTF.

The chain recombines TRBV6-5 with TRBJ2-7; 8 nucleotides align to TRBD1. Germline assignment: CDR1 MNHEY and CDR2 SVGAGI. The V segment lost 10 bases and the J segment 7 bases; nucleotides outside the gene matches: 9. This CDR3 spans 12 amino acids. The CDR3 reads CATTGGVGEQYF. CDR3 coding DNA: TGTGCCACCACAGGGGGAGTAGGTGAGCAGTACTTC.

This clone came up a few times. This chain connects TRBV10-2 to TRBJ1-6; D call uncertain. The germline CDR1 and CDR2 sequences are WSHSY and SAAADI. With 5 bases removed from V and 7 bases from J, the gap between germline ends came to 12 bases. The CDR3 spans 14 residues. The CDR3 coding sequence is TGCGCCAGCAGTATAAGACACTCGAATTCACCCCTCCACTTT. Protein: CASSIRHSNSPLHF.

This clone was seen only a few times. This chain uses TRBV7-9 with TRBJ1-5, with a weak D call TRBD1 (5 bases). Germline assignment: CDR1 SEHNR and CDR2 FQNEAQ (reference sequence). The V end lost 5 bases, the J end lost 3 bases, and 11 bases lay between the germline ends. This CDR3 has 14 residues. The DNA of the CDR3 is TGTGCCAGCAGCGGCGGGGCATACAATCAGCCCCAGCATTTT. This encodes CASSGGAYNQPQHF.

The gene calls are TRBV19 and TRBJ2-6; TRBD1 matches 10 bases. The J segment lost 2 bases and the V segment lost 8 bases, leaving 12 bases of the junction unmatched. The CDR3 is 18 residues long. The germline gives CDR1 LNHDA, CDR2 SQIVND (reference sequence). Here the CDR3 DNA reads TGTGCCAGTCGCAGACAGGGGGCTTTTAGTACTGGGGCCAACGTCCTGACTTTC. Protein sequence: CASRRQGAFSTGANVLTF.

Written as DNA, the CDR3 is TGTGCCAGCACAAGGGACACCCGGTACCAAGAGACCCAGTACTTC. It is translated as CASTRDTRYQETQYF. The gene calls are TRBV7-9 and TRBJ2-5; D is perhaps TRBD1 (6 bases). CDR1 and CDR2 (germline): SEHNR, FQNEAQ (reference sequence). The ends were cut back, 7 bases at V and 0 bases at J, with 15 bases in the middle. The CDR3 contains 15 residues.